The 11 T cell receptor beta chains given below trace back to one sample, sequenced in a study of cytomegalovirus exposure and HLA in healthy donors. 60 Vbeta and 13 Jbeta primers were used in PCR. The repertoire was sequenced with immunoSEQ multiplex PCR; TCRdb's copy has only in-frame clones and lacks some. The table includes roughly 150,000 clones, more than 65% detected once. Sequenced: PBMCs. The receptor source for this set is a man aged 25-45 years in good health and CMV-seropositive.

This chain uses TRBV6-7 with TRBJ1-4; tentatively, D is TRBD1 (6 bases). TRBV6-7 has ORF status, its function being uncertain. CDR3 length equals 20 residues. V dropped 0 bases and J dropped 0 bases, with 20 bases sitting between them. The CDR3 sequence is CASSYSKHWTDGTTNEKLFF. The DNA of the CDR3 is TGTGCCAGCAGTTACTCGAAGCATTGGACAGACGGAACAACTAATGAAAAACTGTTTTTT.

V and J are TRBV9 and TRBJ2-2; 8 nucleotides align to TRBD1. With 1 base clipped from V and 2 bases from J, the junction kept 4 bases outside the gene matches. The CDR3 extends over 16 amino acids. CDR1 SGDLS and CDR2 YYNGEE come from the germline V gene. The CDR3 DNA reads as TGTGCCAGCAGCGTAACGGGACAGGCAAACACCGGGGAGCTGTTTTTT. Translation gives CASSVTGQANTGELFF.

The rearrangement links TRBV10-3 to TRBJ2-1; 7 bases are shared with TRBD1. The CDR3 has 15 residues. Germline CDR1 and CDR2: ENHRY and SYGVKD. V lost 7 bases and J lost 2; bases outside the gene matches: 8. CDR3 coding DNA: TGTGCCATCAATAGACAGGGACCCACCTACAATGAGCAGTTCTTC. Amino acids: CAINRQGPTYNEQFF.

The chain is built from TRBV19 and TRBJ2-2; 7 bases are a match to TRBD2. Germline CDR1 is LNHDA and CDR2 is SQIVND (reference sequence). This CDR3 has 15 amino acids. J gave up 4 bases and V 3 bases, and 5 bases lay outside the gene matches. CDR3: CASSMRTSSTGELFF. As DNA, the CDR3 is TGTGCCAGTAGTATGCGGACTAGTAGCACCGGGGAGCTGTTTTTT.

The chain employs TRBV7-9 and TRBJ2-7, with 13 bases matching TRBD2. Germline V gene sequence: CDR1 SEHNR, CDR2 FQNEAQ (reference sequence). V trimming: 5 bases; J trimming: 4 bases; junction bases outside the gene matches: 8. This CDR3 spans 16 amino acids. This CDR3 is CASSPQTSGRTYEQYF. CDR3 DNA sequence: TGTGCCAGCAGCCCCCAGACTAGCGGGAGGACATACGAGCAGTACTTC.

This chain joins TRBV7-2 and TRBJ1-2; TRBD1 matches 7 bases. Losses at the gene ends were 5 bases for V and 7 bases for J; bases not matched to a gene: 13. The CDR3 is made up of 15 amino acids. CDR1 and CDR2 (germline): SGHTA, FQGNSA. In DNA, the CDR3 is TGTGCCAGCAGCCCGACAGGGACCGTGGACTCTGGCTACACCTTC. Translating gives CASSPTGTVDSGYTF.

The gene calls are TRBV9 and TRBJ1-1; D not resolved. V was trimmed by 10 bases and J by 1 base, leaving 11 bases between them. The CDR3 spans 12 residues. Germline lookup yields CDR1 SGDLS and CDR2 YYNGEE. In DNA form, the CDR3 reads TGTGCCCGGAGGGTACCGAACACTGAAGCTTTCTTT. Translating it yields CARRVPNTEAFF.

The gene calls are TRBV18 and TRBJ2-2, with TRBD2 matching 15 bases. Germline-derived CDR1 and CDR2 are KGHSH and LQKENI. With 2 bases clipped from V and 6 bases from J, the junction kept 4 bases outside the gene matches. CDR3 length: 17 residues. The CDR3 sequence: CASSPGLAGGPSGELFF. The CDR3 nucleotides read TGTGCCAGCTCACCAGGACTAGCGGGAGGGCCTTCCGGGGAGCTGTTTTTT. Using reference TRBV18 and TRBJ2-2 for the parts outside the CDR3, the full variable domain is NAGVMQNPRHLVRRRGQEARLRCSPMKGHSHVYWYRQLPEEGLKFMVYLQKENIIDESGMPKERFSAEFPKEGPSILRIQQVVRGDSAAYFCASSPGLAGGPSGELFFGEGSRLTVL.

The chain has TRBV7-2 and TRBJ2-5, with D possibly matching TRBD2 (7 bases). This CDR3 has 18 residues. Trimming took 1 base from V and 4 from J, leaving 22 bases between them. Germline values: CDR1 SGHTA, CDR2 FQGNSA. The CDR3 loop is CASSLGLSAGAVAETQYF. The DNA for the CDR3 is TGTGCCAGCAGCTTAGGATTGTCGGCGGGGGCGGTGGCAGAGACCCAGTACTTC.

This clone was recorded a few times. The chain combines TRBV5-5 with TRBJ2-7, with 10 positions matching TRBD1. This CDR3 region has 17 residues. Germline V gene sequence: CDR1 SGHKS, CDR2 YYEKEE (reference sequence). The junction had 7 bases not matched to a gene; V was cut back by 1 base and J by 0 bases. The CDR3 DNA follows: TGTGCCAGCAGCTTGCGGGACAGGGGTTCGAGCTCCTACGAGCAGTACTTC. Its protein is CASSLRDRGSSSYEQYF. Using reference TRBV5-5 and TRBJ2-7 for the parts outside the CDR3, the full variable domain is DAGVTQSPTHLIKTRGQQVTLRCSPISGHKSVSWYQQVLGQGPQFIFQYYEKEERGRGNFPDRFSARQFPNYSSELNVNALLLGDSALYLCASSLRDRGSSSYEQYFGPGTRLTVT.

The chain is built from TRBV5-4 and TRBJ2-1; 11 nucleotides line up with TRBD1. The J segment lost 7 bases and the V segment lost 3 bases, leaving 9 bases of the junction unmatched. CDR1 SGHNT and CDR2 YYREEE come from the germline V gene (reference sequence). CDR3 size: 16 residues. For the CDR3, the DNA is TGTGCCAGCAGCTCCCCGACCGGGACAGGGGGAAATGAGCAGTTCTTC. Its translation is CASSSPTGTGGNEQFF.